These 30 T cell receptor beta chains came from one sample sequenced in a study of blood T cell repertoires in COVID-19. Only in-frame clones appear in the TCRdb table, and some are missing; sequencing was by immunoSEQ multiplex PCR. The table lists some 460,000 clones, approximately 90% of them singletons. The specimen was PBMCs or T cells enriched from blood (not recorded which). These receptors were taken from a young woman who had recovered from COVID-19.

The chain uses TRBV24-1 and TRBJ1-2; D uncertain. The CDR3 is 13 amino acids. V was pared by 8 bases and J by 4 bases, with 13 bases between. Germline V gene data show CDR1 as KGHDR and CDR2 as SFDVKD. DNA of the CDR3: TGTGCCACCACATTAAGCCTCCGCTATGGCTACACCTTC. Its translation is CATTLSLRYGYTF.

The V call is TRBV12-3 or TRBV12-4, the J call TRBJ1-2; 9 nucleotides align to TRBD1. J gave up 8 bases and V 6 bases, and 7 bases lay outside the gene matches. The CDR3 sequence is 13 residues long. The CDR3 sequence: CASRSGTGKGYTF. CDR3 DNA sequence: TGTGCCAGCAGGTCCGGGACAGGGAAAGGCTACACCTTC.

CDR3 bases: TGTGCCAGCAGTACGGGACAGGGGACCTACAATGAGCAGTTCTTC. Encoded protein: CASSTGQGTYNEQFF. The chain couples TRBV6-2 or TRBV6-3 to TRBJ2-1; 10 bases match TRBD1. The germline CDR1 and CDR2 sequences are MNHEY and SVGEGT. The CDR3 covers 15 residues. V was clipped by 5 bases and J by 2 bases; unmatched bases: 3.

The chain employs TRBV9 and TRBJ2-3; D remains ambiguous. CDR3 size: 13 residues. From germline, CDR1 is SGDLS and CDR2 YYNGEE. V gave up 2 bases and J gave up 5 bases, with 9 bases separating them. The CDR3 DNA is TGTGCCAGCAGCGTTGGTACTTTAGATACGCAGTATTTT. Protein: CASSVGTLDTQYF.

The rearrangement links TRBV12-3 or TRBV12-4 to TRBJ1-5, with unresolved D. The V end was cut by 1 base, the J end by 12 bases, with 7 bases between. The CDR3 has 11 residues. The CDR3 region is CASSLGTDQHF. The DNA for the CDR3 is TGTGCCAGCAGTTTAGGAACAGACCAGCATTTT.

Comment on this clone: Within the sample, other DNA sequences also encode this same CDR3. The genes are TRBV7-9 and TRBJ2-3, with D unresolved. The CDR3 has 11 amino acids. Trimming removed 5 bases at V and 6 bases at J, with 6 bases between. Germline loops: CDR1 SEHNR, CDR2 FQNEAQ (reference sequence). CDR3 bases: TGTGCCAGCAGCCCACAGGATACGCAGTATTTT. It specifies CASSPQDTQYF. Supplemented by reference TRBV7-9 and TRBJ2-3, the full variable domain reads DTGVSQNPRHKITKRGQNVTFRCDPISEHNRLYWYRQTLGQGPEFLTYFQNEAQLEKSRLLSDRFSAERPKGSFSTLEIQRTEQGDSAMYLCASSPQDTQYFGPGTRLTVL.

The chain uses TRBV6-5 and TRBJ2-2, with TRBD2 identical over 8 bases. CDR1 and CDR2 from the germline V gene are MNHEY and SVGAGI. This CDR3 contains 15 residues. The V gene end was trimmed by 3 bases and the J gene end by 1 base; junction bases not matched to a gene: 1. The CDR3 DNA follows: TGTGCCAGCAGTTATGCGGGGGGGAACACCGGGGAGCTGTTTTTT. As protein: CASSYAGGNTGELFF.

This sequence joins TRBV30 and TRBJ2-7; tentative D call: TRBD1 (6 bases). This CDR3 has 14 amino acids. The V gene lost 8 bases and the J gene lost 2 bases, with 19 bases spanning the gap. The germline V gene encodes CDR1 GTSNPN and CDR2 SVGIG (reference sequence). The CDR3 region is CAHSQGSPPYEQYF. The CDR3 DNA reads as TGTGCCCACTCCCAGGGGTCCCCCCCCTACGAGCAGTACTTC.

The V and J genes are TRBV5-4 and TRBJ1-5; D is undetermined. Trimming took off 4 bases at V and 4 bases at J, with 9 bases between the two ends. CDR1 and CDR2 from the germline V gene are SGHNT and YYREEE (reference sequence). This CDR3 has 13 amino acids. CDR3 in DNA: TGTGCCAGCAGCGGAGGAGGAAATCAGCCCCAGCATTTT. It is translated as CASSGGGNQPQHF. The variable domain in full, with the rest retrieved from reference TRBV5-4 and TRBJ1-5, is ETGVTQSPTHLIKTRGQQVTLRCSSQSGHNTVSWYQQALGQGPQFIFQYYREEENGRGNFPPRFSGLQFPNYSSELNVNALELDDSALYLCASSGGGNQPQHFGDGTRLSIL.

A few counts support this clone. Other DNA sequences in this sample translate to the same CDR3. The chain is built from TRBV7-2 and TRBJ2-7; 8 nucleotides align to TRBD2. This CDR3 has 15 residues. J was trimmed by 1 base and V by 5 bases; bases with no gene match: 7. Germline values: CDR1 SGHTA, CDR2 FQGNSA. CDR3 DNA sequence: TGTGCCAGCAGCCCCAGCGGGGGAACTTCCTACGAGCAGTACTTC. This sequence encodes CASSPSGGTSYEQYF.

This clone appeared a single time. The CDR3 sequence is CASSPMGRGGRNEQFF. The CDR3 DNA reads as TGTGCCAGCAGCCCGATGGGACGGGGGGGCCGGAATGAGCAGTTCTTC. The gene calls are TRBV6-6 and TRBJ2-1; 8 nucleotides align to TRBD2. V lost 6 bases, J lost 7 bases, and 14 bases stayed unmatched. CDR3 length equals 16 residues. Germline loops: CDR1 MNHNY, CDR2 SVGAGI (reference sequence).

This chain links TRBV7-3 with TRBJ2-2; D is perhaps TRBD2 (6 bases). Germline CDR1 is SGHTA and CDR2 is FQGTGA. The V gene lost 5 bases and the J gene lost 4 bases, with 20 bases spanning the gap. CDR3 size: 17 residues. The CDR3 coding sequence is TGTGCCAGCAGCCCGAACTATGCTCAGGGAGGCACCGGGGAGCTGTTTTTT. Translation gives CASSPNYAQGGTGELFF. Combining the CDR3 with reference TRBV7-3 and TRBJ2-2 gives the whole variable domain GAGVSQTPSNKVTEKGKYVELRCDPISGHTALYWYRQSLGQGPEFLIYFQGTGAADDSGLPNDRFFAVRPEGSVSTLKIQRTERGDSAVYLCASSPNYAQGGTGELFFGEGSRLTVL.

V is TRBV2 and J is TRBJ1-6; 7 positions agree with TRBD1. The CDR3 consists of 13 residues. Germline V gene data show CDR1 as SNHLY and CDR2 as FYNNEI. V lost 6 bases, J lost 6 bases, and 2 bases stayed unmatched. The CDR3 nucleotides read TGTGCCAGCAGCCGGGACAGTAATTCACCCCTCCACTTT. The encoded protein is CASSRDSNSPLHF.

The rearrangement joins TRBV15 to TRBJ2-4; D may be TRBD1 (6 bases). The CDR3 runs 15 residues. Germline V gives CDR1 LNHNV, CDR2 YYDKDF (reference sequence). V was pared by 3 bases and J by 2 bases, with 11 bases between. The CDR3 sequence: CATSRAQGTKNIQYF. The CDR3 DNA follows: TGTGCCACCAGCAGGGCTCAGGGGACCAAAAACATTCAGTACTTC.

V is TRBV12-3 or TRBV12-4 and J is TRBJ2-5; 7 nucleotides align to TRBD1. The CDR3 has 13 residues. J was trimmed by 5 bases and V by 6 bases; bases with no gene match: 6. The CDR3, as DNA: TGTGCCAGCAGAGAGGGGGCCTGGGAGACCCAGTACTTC. It yields the protein CASREGAWETQYF.

The rearrangement joins TRBV4-2 to TRBJ1-3; D is uncertain. Germline CDR1 LGHNA, CDR2 YNFKEQ. With 1 base removed from V and 4 bases from J, the gap between germline ends came to 11 bases. This CDR3 is built from 15 residues. CDR3 nucleotides: TGTGCCAGCAGCCAAGTCGAGGGCGGCGGAAACACCATATATTTT. Its protein is CASSQVEGGGNTIYF.

The chain joins TRBV20-1 to TRBJ1-2, with a possible D match to TRBD1 (6 bases). V lost 6 bases, J lost 5 bases, and 10 bases lay in between. CDR3 length equals 11 residues. The germline V gene encodes CDR1 DFQATT and CDR2 SNEGSKA (reference sequence). This chain's CDR3 is CSADRLYGYTF. In DNA, the CDR3 is TGCAGTGCCGACAGGCTATATGGCTACACCTTC.

The CDR3 region is CASSLDGGSYEQYF. As DNA, the CDR3 is TGCGCCAGCAGCTTGGATGGGGGGTCCTACGAGCAGTACTTC. The chain is built from TRBV5-1 and TRBJ2-7; D perhaps matches TRBD2 (6 bases). V gave up 0 bases and J gave up 1 base, with 8 bases separating them. Germline V gene data show CDR1 as SGHRS and CDR2 as YFSETQ. This CDR3 has 14 residues.

The J gene is TRBJ2-7, the V gene TRBV7-9; tentatively, D is TRBD2 (5 bases). V dropped 1 base and J dropped 3 bases, with 7 bases sitting between them. Germline CDR1 and CDR2: SEHNR and FQNEAQ (reference sequence). The CDR3 totals 13 residues. This chain's CDR3 is CASSLDGSYEQYF. The CDR3 coding sequence is TGTGCCAGCAGCTTAGATGGGAGCTACGAGCAGTACTTC.

This clone was detected once. The chain has TRBV9 and TRBJ2-3; 7 positions match TRBD2. CDR3 length: 15 residues. The germline V gene encodes CDR1 SGDLS and CDR2 YYNGEE. Trimming cost V 4 bases and J 3 bases; bases outside gene matches: 8. As DNA, the CDR3 is TGTGCCAGCAGCCTAACTCTAGCGGTAACAGATACGCAGTATTTT. It is translated as CASSLTLAVTDTQYF. The whole variable domain, remainder taken from reference TRBV9 and TRBJ2-3, is DSGVTQTPKHLITATGQRVTLRCSPRSGDLSVYWYQQSLDQGLQFLIQYYNGEERAKGNILERFSAQQFPDLHSELNLSSLELGDSALYFCASSLTLAVTDTQYFGPGTRLTVL.

This clone has only one observation. The rearrangement joins TRBV28 to TRBJ1-1, with D possibly matching TRBD1 (5 bases). This CDR3 contains 15 residues. Trimming cost V 7 bases and J 1 base, with 16 bases left between them. The germline CDR1 and CDR2 sequences are MDHEN and SYDVKM. Here the CDR3 DNA reads TGTGCCAGCATCACAGCGGTCGGGGGGAACACTGAAGCTTTCTTT. It specifies CASITAVGGNTEAFF.

The chain has TRBV11-2 and TRBJ1-4; no definite D call. The CDR3 has 14 residues. Germline CDR1 and CDR2: SGHAT and FQNNGV. Trimming left V 4 bases short and J 3 bases short, with 9 bases between. The DNA for the CDR3 is TGTGCCAGCAGCTCTTTTTTTCCTAATGAAAAACTGTTTTTT. This encodes CASSSFFPNEKLFF.

This chain joins TRBV6-1 and TRBJ2-3; 9 nucleotides align to TRBD2. V was pared by 4 bases and J by 6 bases, with 11 bases of the junction left unmatched. The CDR3 spans 16 residues. Germline V gene sequence: CDR1 MNHNS, CDR2 SASEGT. The CDR3 DNA follows: TGTGCCAGCAGTGCGGGGCGGGGGGGCCCAAGTGATACGCAGTATTTT. It is translated as CASSAGRGGPSDTQYF.

The chain uses TRBV7-9 and TRBJ2-7; tentatively, D is TRBD1 (6 bases). CDR3 length: 16 amino acids. Germline V lookup: CDR1 SEHNR, CDR2 FQNEAQ (reference sequence). V shed 4 bases and J shed 0 bases, with 16 bases lying between them. The CDR3 DNA reads as TGTGCCAGCAGCTATCCGACAGGTCTTAGCTCCTACGAGCAGTACTTC. This gives the protein CASSYPTGLSSYEQYF. The variable domain in full, completed from reference TRBV7-9 and TRBJ2-7, reads DTGVSQNPRHKITKRGQNVTFRCDPISEHNRLYWYRQTLGQGPEFLTYFQNEAQLEKSRLLSDRFSAERPKGSFSTLEIQRTEQGDSAMYLCASSYPTGLSSYEQYFGPGTRLTVT.

This sequence joins TRBV2 and TRBJ1-2; D gene unclear. V lost 5 bases and J 7 bases, leaving 17 bases between the germline ends. This CDR3 contains 14 residues. CDR1 is SNHLY, CDR2 FYNNEI, per germline. Here the CDR3 DNA reads TGTGCCAGCAGTTGGACTGAAGGTAGCAGTGGCTACACCTTC. Translated, it gives CASSWTEGSSGYTF.

V gene TRBV5-1 combines with J gene TRBJ2-7; D unclear. Germline V gene lookup returns CDR1 SGHRS and CDR2 YFSETQ. Trimming shortened V by 0 bases and J by 6 bases, and 7 bases separated the two germline ends. The CDR3 consists of 12 residues. The CDR3 DNA sequence: TGCGCCAGCAGCTTGGATAGAACCGAGCAGTACTTC. Its protein product is CASSLDRTEQYF. The variable domain in full, completed from reference TRBV5-1 and TRBJ2-7, reads KAGVTQTPRYLIKTRGQQVTLSCSPISGHRSVSWYQQTPGQGLQFLFEYFSETQRNKGNFPGRFSGRQFSNSRSEMNVSTLELGDSALYLCASSLDRTEQYFGPGTRLTVT.

The CDR3 DNA reads TGCGCCAGCAGGGTACTTTTCACGGGGGGATTCGGGACTGAAGCTTTCTTT. Its translation: CASRVLFTGGFGTEAFF. The V call is TRBV4-1, the J call TRBJ1-1, with D perhaps TRBD1 (5 bases). CDR1 MGHRA and CDR2 YSYEKL come from the germline V gene. The CDR3 is 17 amino acids. Trimming cost V 6 bases and J 5 bases, with 25 bases left between them.

The chain is built from TRBV14 and TRBJ2-2; TRBD2 aligns across 15 bases. Germline V gene lookup returns CDR1 SGHDN and CDR2 FVKESK. The CDR3 is 21 residues long. V shed 0 bases, J shed 1 base, and the junction held 9 bases outside the gene matches. CDR3 DNA sequence: TGTGCCAGCAGCCAAGATGAGCTAGGGACTAGCGGGGGGATGAACACCGGGGAGCTGTTTTTT. Translation gives CASSQDELGTSGGMNTGELFF.

Notes on this clone: This CDR3 is also generated by other DNA sequences in the sample. This rearrangement joins TRBV5-1 to TRBJ1-6; 7 bases align to TRBD1. The germline CDR1 and CDR2 sequences are SGHRS and YFSETQ. The V segment lost 0 bases and the J segment 10 bases; nucleotides outside the gene matches: 4. The length of the CDR3 is 14 residues. CDR3 DNA sequence: TGCGCCAGCAGCTTGGGCCCAGGGGGATCACCCCTCCACTTT. Translated: CASSLGPGGSPLHF.

The chain recombines TRBV5-6 with TRBJ1-5; the D gene is possibly TRBD1 (6 bases). Deletions cut 3 bases from V and 7 bases from J, with 11 bases between. The germline V gene encodes CDR1 SGHDT and CDR2 YYEEEE. This CDR3 has 13 amino acids. The CDR3 nucleotides are TGTGCCAGCAGCTCCTCAGGGGAGCAGCCCCAGCATTTT. This translates into CASSSSGEQPQHF.